Given below is one T cell receptor (beta chain) in context. TCRdb's table, derived via immunoSEQ multiplex PCR, lists solely in-frame clones and lacks some. The repertoire holds some 15,000 clones, with 65% to 90% as singletons. Per the germline V gene, CDR1 is SGHDN and CDR2 is FVKESK. The CDR3 loop spans 14 amino acids. Germline trimming cut 4 bases from V and 0 bases from J; bases unmatched to any gene: 3. This entry comes from a study of technical replicates of blood from several donors. This clonotype originated in a human donor in good health. The genes are TRBV14 and TRBJ2-7, with 7 positions matching TRBD1. The material sequenced was PBMCs. The CDR3 spells CASSRQGGSYEQYF. The CDR3 DNA follows: TGTGCCAGCAGCCGACAGGGCGGCTCCTACGAGCAGTACTTC.